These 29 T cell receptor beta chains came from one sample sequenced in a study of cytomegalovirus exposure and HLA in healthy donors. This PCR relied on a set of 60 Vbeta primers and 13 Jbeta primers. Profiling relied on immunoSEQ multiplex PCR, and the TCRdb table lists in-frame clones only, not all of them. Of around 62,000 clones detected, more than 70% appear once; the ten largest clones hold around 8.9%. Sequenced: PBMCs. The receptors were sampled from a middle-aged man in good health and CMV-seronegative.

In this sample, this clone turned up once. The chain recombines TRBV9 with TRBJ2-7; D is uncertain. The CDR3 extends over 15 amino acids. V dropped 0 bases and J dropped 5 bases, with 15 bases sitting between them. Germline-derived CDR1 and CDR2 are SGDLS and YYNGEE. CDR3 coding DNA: TGTGCCAGCAGCGTAGGCTCGGGTTTAGGCCACGAGCAGTACTTC. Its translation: CASSVGSGLGHEQYF.

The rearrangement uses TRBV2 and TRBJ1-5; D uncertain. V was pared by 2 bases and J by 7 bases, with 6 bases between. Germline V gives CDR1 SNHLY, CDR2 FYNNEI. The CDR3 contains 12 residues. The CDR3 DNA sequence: TGTGCCAGCAGTGAACGGGGACAGCCCCAGCATTTT. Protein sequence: CASSERGQPQHF.

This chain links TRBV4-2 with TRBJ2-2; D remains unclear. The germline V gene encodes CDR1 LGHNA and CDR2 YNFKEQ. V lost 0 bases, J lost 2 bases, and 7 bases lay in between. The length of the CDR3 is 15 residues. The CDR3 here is CASSQEMRNTGELFF. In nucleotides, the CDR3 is TGTGCCAGCAGCCAAGAAATGAGAAACACCGGGGAGCTGTTTTTT.

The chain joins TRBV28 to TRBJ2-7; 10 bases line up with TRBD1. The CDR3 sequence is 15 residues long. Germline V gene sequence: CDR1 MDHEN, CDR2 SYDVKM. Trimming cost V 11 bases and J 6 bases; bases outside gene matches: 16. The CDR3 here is CAGSTGGASFGEQYF. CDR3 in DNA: TGTGCCGGCTCGACAGGGGGCGCGAGCTTCGGCGAGCAGTACTTC.

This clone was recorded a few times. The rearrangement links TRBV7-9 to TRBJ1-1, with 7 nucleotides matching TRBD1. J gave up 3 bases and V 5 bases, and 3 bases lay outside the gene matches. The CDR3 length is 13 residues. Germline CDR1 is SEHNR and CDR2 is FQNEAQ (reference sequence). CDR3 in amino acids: CASSGTGDTEAFF. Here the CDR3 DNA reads TGTGCCAGCAGCGGAACAGGGGACACTGAAGCTTTCTTT.

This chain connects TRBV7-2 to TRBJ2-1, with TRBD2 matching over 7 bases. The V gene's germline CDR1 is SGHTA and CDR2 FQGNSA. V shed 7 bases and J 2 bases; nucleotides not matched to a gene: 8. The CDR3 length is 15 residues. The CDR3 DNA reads TGTGCCAGCACCCCCGAGCGGGGTCCCTACAATGAGCAGTTCTTC. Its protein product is CASTPERGPYNEQFF.

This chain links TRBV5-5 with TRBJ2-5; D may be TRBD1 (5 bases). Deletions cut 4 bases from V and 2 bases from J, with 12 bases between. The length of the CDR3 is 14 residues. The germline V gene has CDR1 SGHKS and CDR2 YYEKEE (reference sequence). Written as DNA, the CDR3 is TGTGCCAGCAGCGAAGGGGTGGGGCAAGAGACCCAGTACTTC. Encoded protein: CASSEGVGQETQYF.

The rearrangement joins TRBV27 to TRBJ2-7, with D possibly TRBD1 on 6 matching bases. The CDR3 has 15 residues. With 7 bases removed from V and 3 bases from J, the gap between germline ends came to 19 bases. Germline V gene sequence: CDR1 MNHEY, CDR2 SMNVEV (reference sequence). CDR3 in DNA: TGTGCCAGCACCCCTCTGGGGGCCATCGGCTACGAGCAGTACTTC. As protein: CASTPLGAIGYEQYF.

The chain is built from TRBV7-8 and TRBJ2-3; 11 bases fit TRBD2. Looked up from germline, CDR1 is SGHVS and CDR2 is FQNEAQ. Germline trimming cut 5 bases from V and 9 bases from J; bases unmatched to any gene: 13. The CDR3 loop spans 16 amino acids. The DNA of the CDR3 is TGTGCCAGCAGCCCCGGCGGGACTAGCGGCCCTGAGACGCAGTATTTT. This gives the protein CASSPGGTSGPETQYF. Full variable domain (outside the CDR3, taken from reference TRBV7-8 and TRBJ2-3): GAGVSQSPRYKVAKRGQDVALRCDPISGHVSLFWYQQALGQGPEFLTYFQNEAQLDKSGLPSDRFFAERPEGSVSTLKIQRTQQEDSAVYLCASSPGGTSGPETQYFGPGTRLTVL.

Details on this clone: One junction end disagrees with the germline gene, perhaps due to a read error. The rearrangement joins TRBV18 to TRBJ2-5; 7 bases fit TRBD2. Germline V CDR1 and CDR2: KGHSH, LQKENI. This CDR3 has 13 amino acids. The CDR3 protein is CASSPLGGETQYF. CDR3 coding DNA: TGTGCCAGCTCCCCACTGGGAGGGGAGACCCAGTACTTC.

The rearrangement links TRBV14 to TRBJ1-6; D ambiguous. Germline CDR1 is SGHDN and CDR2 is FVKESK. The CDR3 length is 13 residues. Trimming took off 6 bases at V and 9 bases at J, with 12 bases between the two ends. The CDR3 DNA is TGTGCCAGCAGGTCGGGATTGGCTTCACCCCTCCACTTT. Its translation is CASRSGLASPLHF.

CDR3 sequence: CASSQRGQEVAGELFF. CDR3 nucleotides: TGCGCCAGCAGCCAAAGAGGGCAGGAGGTGGCCGGGGAGCTGTTTTTT. The chain recombines TRBV4-1 with TRBJ2-2; D possibly corresponds to TRBD2 (5 bases). The V gene lost 2 bases and the J gene lost 6 bases, with 16 bases spanning the gap. The CDR3 runs 16 residues. Germline values: CDR1 MGHRA, CDR2 YSYEKL.

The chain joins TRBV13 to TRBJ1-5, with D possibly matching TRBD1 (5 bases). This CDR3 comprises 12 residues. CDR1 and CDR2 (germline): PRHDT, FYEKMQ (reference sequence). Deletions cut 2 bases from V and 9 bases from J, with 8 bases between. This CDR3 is CASSLLGRPQHF. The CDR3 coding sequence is TGTGCCAGCAGCTTACTGGGGCGGCCCCAGCATTTT.

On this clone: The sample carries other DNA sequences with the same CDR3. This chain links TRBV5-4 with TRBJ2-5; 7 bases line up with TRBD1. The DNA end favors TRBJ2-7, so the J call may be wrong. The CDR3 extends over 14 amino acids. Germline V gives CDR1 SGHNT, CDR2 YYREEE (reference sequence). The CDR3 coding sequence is TGTGCCAGCAGCTTGCCAGGGGGACCCTACGAGCAGTACTTC. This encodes CASSLPGGPYEQYF.

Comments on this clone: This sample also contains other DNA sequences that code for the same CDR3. CDR3 DNA sequence: TGTGCCACCAGCAACTATATGGGGGACCCGCGGGACAGGGGTTGGGGCACAGATACGCAGTATTTT. It yields the protein CATSNYMGDPRDRGWGTDTQYF. This chain links TRBV15 with TRBJ2-3; 10 positions agree with TRBD1. Germline trimming cut 4 bases from V and 1 base from J; bases unmatched to any gene: 23. This CDR3 is 22 amino acids long. The V gene's germline CDR1 is LNHNV and CDR2 YYDKDF (reference sequence).

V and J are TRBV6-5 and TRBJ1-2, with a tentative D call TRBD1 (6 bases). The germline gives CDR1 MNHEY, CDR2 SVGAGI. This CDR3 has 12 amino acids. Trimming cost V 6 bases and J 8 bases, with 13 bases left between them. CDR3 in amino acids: CASRNRVMGYTF. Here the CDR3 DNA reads TGTGCCAGCAGGAACAGGGTGATGGGCTACACCTTC.

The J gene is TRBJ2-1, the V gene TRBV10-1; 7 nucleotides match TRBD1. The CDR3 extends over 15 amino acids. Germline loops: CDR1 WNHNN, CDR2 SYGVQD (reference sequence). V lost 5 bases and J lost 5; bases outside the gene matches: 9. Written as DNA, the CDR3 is TGCGCCAGCAGTTTACTCCGGGACAGCAACAATGAGCAGTTCTTC. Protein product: CASSLLRDSNNEQFF.

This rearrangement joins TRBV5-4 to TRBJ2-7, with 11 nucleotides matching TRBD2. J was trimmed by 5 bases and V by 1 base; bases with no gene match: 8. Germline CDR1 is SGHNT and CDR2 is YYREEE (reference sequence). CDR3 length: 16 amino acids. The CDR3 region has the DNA TGTGCCAGCAGCTTGAAAATAGCGGGAGGGTTGGACGAGCAGTACTTC. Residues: CASSLKIAGGLDEQYF.

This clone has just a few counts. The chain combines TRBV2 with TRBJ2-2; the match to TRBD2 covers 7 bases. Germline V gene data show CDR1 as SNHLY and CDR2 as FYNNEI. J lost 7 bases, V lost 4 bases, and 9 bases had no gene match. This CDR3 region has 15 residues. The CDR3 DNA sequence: TGTGCCAGCAGTGTCTTGGGGGGAGGGCTCGGGGAGCTGTTTTTT. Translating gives CASSVLGGGLGELFF.

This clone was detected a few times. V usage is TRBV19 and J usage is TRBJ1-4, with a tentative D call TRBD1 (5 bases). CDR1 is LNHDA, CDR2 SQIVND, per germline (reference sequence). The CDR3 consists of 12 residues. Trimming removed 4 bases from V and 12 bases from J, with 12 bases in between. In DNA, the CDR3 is TGTGCCAGTAGTACCCCGACAGCGCAACTGTTTTTT. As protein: CASSTPTAQLFF.

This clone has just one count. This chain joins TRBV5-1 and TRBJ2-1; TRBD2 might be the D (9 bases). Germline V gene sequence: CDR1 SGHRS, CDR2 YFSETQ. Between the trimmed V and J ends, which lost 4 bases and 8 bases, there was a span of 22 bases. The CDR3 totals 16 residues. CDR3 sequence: CASSPQGAGGPDEQFF. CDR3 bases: TGCGCCAGCAGCCCCCAGGGGGCGGGGGGGCCCGATGAGCAGTTCTTC.

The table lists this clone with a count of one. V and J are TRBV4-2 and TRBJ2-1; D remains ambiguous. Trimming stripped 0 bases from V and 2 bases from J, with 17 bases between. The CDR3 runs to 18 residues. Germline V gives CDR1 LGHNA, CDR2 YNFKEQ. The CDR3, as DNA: TGTGCCAGCAGCCAAGACCACTCCAGTTTCGGAGCCTACAATGAGCAGTTCTTC. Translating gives CASSQDHSSFGAYNEQFF.

The CDR3 nucleotides are TGTGCCACCAGCAGAGGAAAAGCTGGTGCGTACAATGAGCAGTTCTTC. Its protein product is CATSRGKAGAYNEQFF. The chain combines TRBV15 with TRBJ2-1; D is ambiguous. CDR1 and CDR2 from the germline V gene are LNHNV and YYDKDF (reference sequence). Trimming took 1 base from V and 4 from J, leaving 14 bases between them. CDR3 length: 16 amino acids.

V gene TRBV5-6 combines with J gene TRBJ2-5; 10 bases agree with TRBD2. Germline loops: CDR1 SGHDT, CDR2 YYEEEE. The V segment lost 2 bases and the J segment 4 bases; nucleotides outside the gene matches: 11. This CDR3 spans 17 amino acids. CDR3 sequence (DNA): TGTGCCAGCAGCTTTCTTACTAGCGGGGTGAGGGGAGAGACCCAGTACTTC. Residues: CASSFLTSGVRGETQYF.

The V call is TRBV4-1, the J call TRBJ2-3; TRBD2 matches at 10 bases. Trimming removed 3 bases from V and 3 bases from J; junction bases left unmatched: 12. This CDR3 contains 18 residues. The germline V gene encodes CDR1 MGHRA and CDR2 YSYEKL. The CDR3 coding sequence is TGCGCCAGCAGCCACCTAGCGGGAGTCCCCCTCTCGACAGATACGCAGTATTTT. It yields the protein CASSHLAGVPLSTDTQYF.

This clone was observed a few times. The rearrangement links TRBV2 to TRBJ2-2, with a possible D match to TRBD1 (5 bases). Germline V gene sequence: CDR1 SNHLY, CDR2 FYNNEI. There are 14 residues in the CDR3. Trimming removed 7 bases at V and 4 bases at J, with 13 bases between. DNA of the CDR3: TGTGCCAGCAAAGGAACAGGACCCACCGGGGAGCTGTTTTTT. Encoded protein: CASKGTGPTGELFF.

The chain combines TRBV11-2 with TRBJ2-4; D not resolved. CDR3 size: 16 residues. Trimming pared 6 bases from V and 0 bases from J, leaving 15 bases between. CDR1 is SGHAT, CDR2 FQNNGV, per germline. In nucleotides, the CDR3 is TGTGCCAGCAGTCGCCTCGGTCTTTTAGCCAAAAACATTCAGTACTTC. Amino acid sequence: CASSRLGLLAKNIQYF.

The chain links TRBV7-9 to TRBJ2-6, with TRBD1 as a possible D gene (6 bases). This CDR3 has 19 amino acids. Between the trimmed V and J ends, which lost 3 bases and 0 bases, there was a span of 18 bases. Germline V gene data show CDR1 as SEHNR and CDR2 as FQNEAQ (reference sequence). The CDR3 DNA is TGTGCCAGCAGCTTGGCGGGCACAGGGCCGAGCTCTGGGGCCAACGTCCTGACTTTC. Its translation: CASSLAGTGPSSGANVLTF.

The CDR3 DNA reads TGTGCCAGCAGTGTGACAGGGGAGAATCAGCCCCAGCATTTT. It specifies CASSVTGENQPQHF. The rearrangement links TRBV6-1 to TRBJ1-5; 8 nucleotides align to TRBD1. CDR1 is MNHNS, CDR2 SASEGT, per germline. V was clipped by 4 bases and J by 4 bases; unmatched bases: 3. This CDR3 region has 14 residues.